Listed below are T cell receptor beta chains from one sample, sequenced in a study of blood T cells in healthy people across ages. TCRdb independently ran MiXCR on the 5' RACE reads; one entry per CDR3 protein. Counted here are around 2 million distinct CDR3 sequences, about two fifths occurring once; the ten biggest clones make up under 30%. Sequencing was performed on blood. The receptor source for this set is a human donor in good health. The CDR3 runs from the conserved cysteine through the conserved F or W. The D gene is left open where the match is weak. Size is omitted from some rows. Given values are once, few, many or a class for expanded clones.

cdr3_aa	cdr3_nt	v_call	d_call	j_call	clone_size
CSARPGLTYNEQFF	TGCAGTGCTAGGCCGGGATTAACCTACAATGAGCAGTTCTTC	TRBV20-1	NA	TRBJ2-1	NA
CASSVEGGFYEQYF	TGTGCCAGCAGCGTAGAGGGGGGATTCTACGAGCAGTACTTC	TRBV9	NA	TRBJ2-7	few
CASSLSRTGVTYEQYF	TGCGCCAGCAGCTTGTCCCGGACAGGTGTAACCTACGAGCAGTACTTC	TRBV5-1	TRBD1	TRBJ2-7	few
CASSQQTGGGYEQYF	TGTGCCAGCAGCCAACAGACAGGGGGCGGGTACGAGCAGTACTTC	TRBV3-1	TRBD1	TRBJ2-7	NA
CASSYSSETGLYGYTF	TGTGCCAGCAGTTACTCTTCCGAAACAGGGCTCTATGGCTACACCTTC	TRBV6-5	NA	TRBJ1-2	few
CASSGSGGTSYEQYF	TGTGCCAGCAGCGGGAGCGGGGGGACCTCCTACGAGCAGTACTTC	TRBV3-1	TRBD2	TRBJ2-7	NA
CASSLGGAGTDTQYF	TGTGCCAGCAGTTTGGGAGGGGCCGGCACAGATACGCAGTATTTT	TRBV28	TRBD2	TRBJ2-3	many
CASSQQFTGDHGYTF	TGTGCCAGCAGTCAGCAATTCACAGGGGACCATGGCTACACCTTC	TRBV6-5	TRBD1	TRBJ1-2	few
CASLAGGTDTQYF	TGTGCCAGTCTAGCGGGGGGTACAGATACGCAGTATTTT	TRBV7-8	TRBD2	TRBJ2-3	few
CASGLIFSKTGTTGSHEQYF	TGTGCCAGCGGTCTGATCTTCTCAAAAACCGGGACGACGGGCTCCCACGAGCAGTACTTC	TRBV25-1	NA	TRBJ2-7	few
CASSLTTGGQDEQFF	TGTGCCAGCAGCCTTACAACGGGGGGCCAGGATGAGCAGTTCTTC	TRBV7-3	NA	TRBJ2-1	many
CASSWDRAGNTIYF	TGTGCTAGCAGCTGGGACAGGGCTGGAAACACCATATATTTT	TRBV5-6	TRBD1	TRBJ1-3	NA
CASSGPSGGAFETQYF	TGTGCCAGCAGCGGACCTAGCGGGGGGGCCTTTGAGACCCAGTACTTC	TRBV9	TRBD2	TRBJ2-5	NA
CVSSFVLAGNQNEQFF	TGTGTCAGCAGTTTTGTTCTAGCGGGGAACCAGAATGAGCAGTTCTTC	TRBV28	TRBD2	TRBJ2-1	NA
CASRFAGLGDEQFF	TGTGCCAGCAGGTTTGCAGGACTAGGGGATGAGCAGTTCTTC	TRBV27	TRBD2	TRBJ2-1	NA
CASSQDLASKRTQYF	TGCGCCAGCAGCCAAGATTTGGCTTCCAAGAGAACCCAGTACTTC	TRBV4-3	NA	TRBJ2-5	NA
CSVWDRNDEQYF	TGCAGCGTTTGGGACAGGAACGACGAGCAGTACTTC	TRBV29-1	TRBD1	TRBJ2-7	many
CSARTSGRPSSYEQYF	TGCAGTGCTCGTACTAGCGGGAGGCCAAGCTCCTACGAGCAGTACTTC	TRBV20-1	TRBD2	TRBJ2-7	once
CSGSGGAYNEQYF	TGCAGCGGTAGCGGGGGGGCTTATAATGAGCAGTACTTC	TRBV29-1	TRBD2	TRBJ2-4	NA
CASSFMDSGNTIYF	TGTGCCAGCAGTTTCATGGACTCTGGAAACACCATATATTTT	TRBV12-3/TRBV12-4	NA	TRBJ1-3	NA
CASSDRGRDTEAFF	TGCGCCAGCAGCGACAGGGGGAGGGACACTGAAGCTTTCTTT	TRBV4-1	TRBD1	TRBJ1-1	few
CASSVVPEETQYF	TGTGCCAGCAGCGTAGTTCCTGAAGAGACCCAGTACTTC	TRBV9	NA	TRBJ2-5	few
CASSPDDGGGNGYTF	TGTGCCAGCAGTCCAGATGACGGAGGGGGCAATGGCTACACCTTC	TRBV7-6	TRBD1	TRBJ1-2	NA
CAISGGLPIDNEQFF	TGTGCCATCAGTGGAGGGCTCCCTATTGACAATGAGCAGTTCTTC	TRBV10-3	NA	TRBJ2-1	once
CASSAPGTGDIYEQYF	TGTGCCAGCAGTGCCCCGGGGACAGGGGATATCTACGAGCAGTACTTC	TRBV12-3/TRBV12-4	TRBD1	TRBJ2-7	few
CASSLVVGHGMGEQFF	TGTGCCAGCAGCTTAGTTGTCGGGCACGGGATGGGTGAGCAGTTCTTC	TRBV7-6	NA	TRBJ2-1	few
CSARGTSGTSTDTQYF	TGCAGCGCTAGAGGGACTAGCGGAACTAGCACAGATACGCAGTATTTT	TRBV20-1	TRBD2	TRBJ2-3	NA
CASSQDRAGANEKLFF	TGCGCCAGCAGCCAAGATCGGGCAGGGGCTAATGAAAAACTGTTTTTT	TRBV4-1	NA	TRBJ1-4	NA
CARSGVGNEQFF	TGTGCCAGGTCGGGGGTGGGCAATGAGCAGTTCTTC	TRBV2	NA	TRBJ2-1	NA
CSASGGAHEQYF	TGCAGTGCTAGCGGGGGGGCCCACGAGCAGTACTTC	TRBV20-1	TRBD2	TRBJ2-7	few
CASSFGTGGEQFF	TGTGCCAGCAGCTTTGGCACTGGCGGTGAGCAGTTCTTC	TRBV11-1	NA	TRBJ2-1	NA
CSAREGTGFTEAFF	TGCAGTGCTAGAGAGGGGACAGGGTTCACTGAAGCTTTCTTT	TRBV20-1	TRBD1	TRBJ1-1	NA
CSARQTPANYGYTF	TGCAGCGCGAGACAAACTCCAGCTAACTATGGCTACACCTTC	TRBV20-1	NA	TRBJ1-2	NA
CASSQEWMRSTDTQYF	TGTGCCAGCAGCCAAGAATGGATGCGGAGCACAGATACGCAGTATTTT	TRBV4-2	NA	TRBJ2-3	NA
CASSLTPGGSNYGYTF	TGCGCCAGCAGCTTGACACCAGGGGGCTCGAACTATGGCTACACCTTC	TRBV5-1	TRBD1	TRBJ1-2	NA
CASSPVTGRKPNVLTF	TGTGCCAGCAGCCCCGTGACAGGGAGAAAACCCAACGTCCTGACTTTC	TRBV3-1	TRBD1	TRBJ2-6	NA
CASSPSGTQKNIQYF	TGTGCCAGCTCACCTTCCGGGACTCAGAAAAACATTCAGTACTTC	TRBV18	NA	TRBJ2-4	NA
CASSLVGVVSAPQHF	TGTGCCAGCAGCTTAGTGGGGGTGGTTAGTGCGCCCCAGCATTTT	TRBV7-2	NA	TRBJ1-5	NA
CASSPLTGKRSQETQYF	TGCGCCAGCAGCCCCCTGACAGGGAAAAGGAGCCAAGAGACCCAGTACTTC	TRBV4-1	TRBD1	TRBJ2-5	NA
CASSPGRQGVTDTQYF	TGTGCCAGCAGCCCCGGTAGGCAGGGAGTCACAGATACGCAGTATTTT	TRBV5-8	NA	TRBJ2-3	few
CASSYVGGGLGDYNEQFF	TGTGCCAGCAGTTACGTTGGAGGGGGACTAGGGGACTACAATGAGCAGTTCTTC	TRBV6-5	TRBD2	TRBJ2-1	NA
CASSWDRTINNSPLHF	TGCGCCAGCAGCTGGGACCGGACGATCAATAATTCACCCCTCCACTTT	TRBV5-1	NA	TRBJ1-6	NA
CASSRKFTPAVAMNEKLFF	TGCGCCAGCAGCCGAAAATTTACCCCAGCGGTGGCCATGAATGAAAAACTGTTTTTT	TRBV4-1	NA	TRBJ1-4	NA
CASSYDRDRVSPLHF	TGTGCCAGCAGTTACGATCGGGACAGGGTTTCACCCCTCCACTTT	TRBV6-6	TRBD1	TRBJ1-6	NA
CASSSGLPSQETQYF	TGTGCCAGCAGCTCTGGACTACCTTCCCAAGAGACCCAGTACTTC	TRBV7-3	NA	TRBJ2-5	NA
CASSLDWGTDTQYF	TGTGCCAGCAGCTTAGATTGGGGCACAGATACGCAGTATTTT	TRBV7-2	NA	TRBJ2-3	many
CSASITNYGYTF	TGCAGTGCTAGCATAACGAACTATGGCTACACCTTC	TRBV20-1	NA	TRBJ1-2	few
CASSPPGNTGGKNIQYF	TGTGCCAGCAGTCCCCCCGGTAATACAGGGGGCAAAAACATTCAGTACTTC	TRBV27	TRBD1	TRBJ2-4	NA
CASSLRRQSHPMDTQYF	TGTGCCAGCAGCCTCCGTCGGCAGAGCCATCCAATGGATACGCAGTATTTT	TRBV14	NA	TRBJ2-3	few
CASRTDSLYGYTF	TGTGCCAGCAGGACCGACAGCCTCTATGGCTACACCTTC	TRBV12-3/TRBV12-4	NA	TRBJ1-2	NA
CSARDTLAGWETQYF	TGCAGTGCAAGAGACACACTAGCGGGGTGGGAGACCCAGTACTTC	TRBV20-1	TRBD2	TRBJ2-5	NA
CASSTAADTEAFF	TGTGCCAGCAGCACGGCCGCGGACACTGAAGCTTTCTTT	TRBV6-2/TRBV6-3	NA	TRBJ1-1	NA
CASSEGQGWRGYTF	TGTGCCAGCTCGGAGGGACAGGGCTGGCGCGGCTACACCTTC	TRBV18	TRBD1	TRBJ1-2	few
CASKGWNYGYTF	TGTGCCAGCAAAGGTTGGAACTATGGCTACACCTTC	TRBV2	NA	TRBJ1-2	NA
CTSSLVIVAEQAEQFF	TGTACCAGCAGCTTGGTTATTGTAGCGGAGCAGGCGGAGCAGTTCTTC	TRBV5-6	NA	TRBJ2-1	NA
CASGGLNYGYTF	TGTGCCAGCGGCGGACTTAACTATGGCTACACCTTC	TRBV28	NA	TRBJ1-2	few
CASSHEGGGANVLTF	TGCGCCAGCAGCCACGAGGGCGGTGGGGCCAACGTCCTGACTTTC	TRBV4-3	NA	TRBJ2-6	many